Sequencing of this T cell receptor beta chain was carried out in a study of T-cell memory formation after mild COVID-19. Study-level results: Cross-reactive memory appears to have joined, as suggested by some responding clones showing up in pre-infection memory. Day 15 to 85 contracting clones showed balanced CD4/CD8; later expanders leaned CD4+.

V lost 7 bases, J lost 1 base, and 16 bases lay in between. Germline V CDR1 and CDR2: SQVTM, ANQGSEA. The CDR3 sequence is 14 residues long. The sample holds a few counts of this clonotype. Its antigen is unknown. MiXCR, run by TCRdb on the 5' RACE reads, gives a single entry per CDR3 protein. The sample carries hundreds of thousands of distinct CDR3 sequences, over 15% recorded once. The material sequenced was PBMCs or a T cell subset sorted from them (not recorded which). V usage is TRBV29-1 and J usage is TRBJ1-1; D gene uncertain. The TCR was taken from an adult woman who had mild COVID-19 (a few samples of this study predate the infection). Cell type and time point are not known. CDR3 sequence (DNA): TGCAGCGGGTCGTCTGCATTGGGGAACACTGAAGCTTTCTTT. Amino acid sequence: CSGSSALGNTEAFF.